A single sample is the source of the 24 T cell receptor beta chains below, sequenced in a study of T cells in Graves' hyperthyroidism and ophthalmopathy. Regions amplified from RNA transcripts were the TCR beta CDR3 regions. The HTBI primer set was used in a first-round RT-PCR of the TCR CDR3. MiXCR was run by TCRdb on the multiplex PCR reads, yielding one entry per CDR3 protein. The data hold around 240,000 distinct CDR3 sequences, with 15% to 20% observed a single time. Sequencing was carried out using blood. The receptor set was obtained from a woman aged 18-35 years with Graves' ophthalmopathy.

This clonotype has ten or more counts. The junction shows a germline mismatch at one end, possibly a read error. The CDR3 sequence is CASSTYRGQGDQPQHF. In DNA, the CDR3 is TGTGCCAGCAGTACTTACAGGGGGCAGGGGGATCAGCCCCAGCATTTT. The V gene is TRBV19, the J gene TRBJ1-5, with 9 bases that match TRBD1. CDR1 is LNHDA and CDR2 is SQIVND in the germline V gene (reference sequence). The CDR3 is made up of 16 amino acids.

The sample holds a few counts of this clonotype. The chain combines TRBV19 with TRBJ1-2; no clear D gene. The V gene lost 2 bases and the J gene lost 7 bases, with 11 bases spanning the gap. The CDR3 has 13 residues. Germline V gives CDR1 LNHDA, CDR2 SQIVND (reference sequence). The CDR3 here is CASSINVWSGYTF. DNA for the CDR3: TGTGCCAGTAGTATAAATGTTTGGTCTGGCTACACCTTC.

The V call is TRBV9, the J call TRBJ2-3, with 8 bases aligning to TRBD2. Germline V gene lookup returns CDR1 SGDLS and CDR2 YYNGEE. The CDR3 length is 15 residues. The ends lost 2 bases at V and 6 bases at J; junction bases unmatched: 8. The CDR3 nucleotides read TGTGCCAGCAGCGTCTCCGCGGGAGGTTCGGATACGCAGTATTTT. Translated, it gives CASSVSAGGSDTQYF.

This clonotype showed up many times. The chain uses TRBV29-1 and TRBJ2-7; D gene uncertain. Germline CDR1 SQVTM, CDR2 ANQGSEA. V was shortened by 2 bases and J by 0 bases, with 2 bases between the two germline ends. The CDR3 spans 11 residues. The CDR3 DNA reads TGCAGCGTTGAAAACTCCTACGAGCAGTACTTC. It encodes CSVENSYEQYF.

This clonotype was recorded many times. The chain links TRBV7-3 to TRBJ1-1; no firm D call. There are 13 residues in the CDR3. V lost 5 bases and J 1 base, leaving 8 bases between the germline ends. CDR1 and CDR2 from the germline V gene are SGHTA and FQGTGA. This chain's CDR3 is CASSQGGNTEAFF. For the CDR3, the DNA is TGTGCCAGCAGCCAAGGAGGGAACACTGAAGCTTTCTTT.

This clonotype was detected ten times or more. CDR3 in amino acids: CSAVGSGATEAFF. The CDR3 nucleotides read TGCAGTGCGGTGGGGTCAGGGGCCACTGAAGCTTTCTTT. The chain is built from TRBV20-1 and TRBJ1-1; TRBD1 might be the D (6 bases). V dropped 6 bases and J dropped 4 bases, with 15 bases sitting between them. This CDR3 has 13 residues. Germline V CDR1 and CDR2: DFQATT, SNEGSKA (reference sequence).

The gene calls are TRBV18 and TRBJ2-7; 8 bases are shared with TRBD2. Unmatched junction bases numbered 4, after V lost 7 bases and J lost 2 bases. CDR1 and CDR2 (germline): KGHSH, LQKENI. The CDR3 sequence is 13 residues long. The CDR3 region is CASFSGATYEQYF. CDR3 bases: TGTGCCAGCTTTAGCGGGGCCACCTACGAGCAGTACTTC.

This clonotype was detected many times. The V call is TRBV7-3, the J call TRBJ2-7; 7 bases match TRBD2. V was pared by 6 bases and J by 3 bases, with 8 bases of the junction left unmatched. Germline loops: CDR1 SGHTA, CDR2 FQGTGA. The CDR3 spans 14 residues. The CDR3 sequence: CASSFQAGNYEQYF. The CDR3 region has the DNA TGTGCCAGCAGTTTTCAAGCGGGAAACTACGAGCAGTACTTC.

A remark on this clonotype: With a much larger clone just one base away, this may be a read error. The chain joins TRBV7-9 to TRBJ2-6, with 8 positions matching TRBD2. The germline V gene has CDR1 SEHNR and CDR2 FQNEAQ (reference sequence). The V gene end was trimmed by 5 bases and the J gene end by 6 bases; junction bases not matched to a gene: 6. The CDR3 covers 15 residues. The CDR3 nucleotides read TGTGCCAGCAGCCTAAGCGGGAGTGAGGCCAACGTCCTGACTTTC. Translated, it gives CASSLSGSEANVLTF.

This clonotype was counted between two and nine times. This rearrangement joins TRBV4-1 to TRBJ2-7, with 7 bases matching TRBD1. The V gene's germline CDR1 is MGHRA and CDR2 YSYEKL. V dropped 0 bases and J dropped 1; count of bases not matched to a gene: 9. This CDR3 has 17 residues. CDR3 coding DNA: TGCGCCAGCAGCCAAGAAGGGGGCCCCTCTTATTCCTACGAGCAGTACTTC. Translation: CASSQEGGPSYSYEQYF.

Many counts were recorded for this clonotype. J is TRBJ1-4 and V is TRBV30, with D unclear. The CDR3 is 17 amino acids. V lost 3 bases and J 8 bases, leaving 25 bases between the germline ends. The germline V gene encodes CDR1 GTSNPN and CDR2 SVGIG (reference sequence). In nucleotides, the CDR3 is TGTGCCTGGAGCCGTACCGGGTCTTCCGGAGGGAGAGAAAAACTGTTTTTT. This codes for CAWSRTGSSGGREKLFF.

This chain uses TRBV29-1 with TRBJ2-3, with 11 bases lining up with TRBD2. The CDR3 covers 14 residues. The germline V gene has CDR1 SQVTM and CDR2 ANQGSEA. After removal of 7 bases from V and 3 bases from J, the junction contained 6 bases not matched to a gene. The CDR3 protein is CSAQGTSGTDTQYF. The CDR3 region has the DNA TGCAGCGCCCAGGGGACTAGCGGTACAGATACGCAGTATTTT.

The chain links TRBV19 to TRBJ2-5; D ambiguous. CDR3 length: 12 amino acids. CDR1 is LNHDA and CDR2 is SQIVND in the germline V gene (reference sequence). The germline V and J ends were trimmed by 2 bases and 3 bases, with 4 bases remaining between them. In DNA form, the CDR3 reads TGTGCCAGTAGTATACGTGAAGAGACCCAGTACTTC. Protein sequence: CASSIREETQYF.

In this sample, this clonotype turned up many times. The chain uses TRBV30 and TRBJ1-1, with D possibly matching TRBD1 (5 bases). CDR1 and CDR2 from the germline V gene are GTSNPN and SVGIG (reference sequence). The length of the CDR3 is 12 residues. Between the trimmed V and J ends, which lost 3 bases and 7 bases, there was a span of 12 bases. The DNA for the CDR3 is TGTGCCTGGAGCGGTACAGGAGGTGAAGCTTTCTTT. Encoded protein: CAWSGTGGEAFF.

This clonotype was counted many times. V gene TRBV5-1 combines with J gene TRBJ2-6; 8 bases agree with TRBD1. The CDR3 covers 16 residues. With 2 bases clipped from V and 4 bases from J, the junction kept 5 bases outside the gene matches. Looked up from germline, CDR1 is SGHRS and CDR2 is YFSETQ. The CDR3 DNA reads TGCGCCAGCAGCTTACCAGGGGGCTCAGGGGCCAACGTCCTGACTTTC. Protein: CASSLPGGSGANVLTF.

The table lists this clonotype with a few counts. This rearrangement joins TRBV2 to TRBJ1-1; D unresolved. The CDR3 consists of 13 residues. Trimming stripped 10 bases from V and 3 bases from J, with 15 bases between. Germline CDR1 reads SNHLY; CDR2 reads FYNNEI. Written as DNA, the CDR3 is TGTGCCACTAGCCTCGAGGAGCACACTGAAGCTTTCTTT. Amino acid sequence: CATSLEEHTEAFF.

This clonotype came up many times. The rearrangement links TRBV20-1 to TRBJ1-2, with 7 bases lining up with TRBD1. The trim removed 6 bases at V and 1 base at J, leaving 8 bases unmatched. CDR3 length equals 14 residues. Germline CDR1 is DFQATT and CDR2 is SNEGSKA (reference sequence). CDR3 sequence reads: CSAGDRSFNYGYTF. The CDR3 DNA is TGCAGTGCCGGGGACAGATCATTTAACTATGGCTACACCTTC.

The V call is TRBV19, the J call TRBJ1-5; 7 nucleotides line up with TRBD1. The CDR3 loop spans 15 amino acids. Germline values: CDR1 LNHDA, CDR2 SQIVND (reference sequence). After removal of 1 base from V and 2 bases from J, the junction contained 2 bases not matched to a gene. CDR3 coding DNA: TGTGCCAGTAGTATAGTAGACAGGGGCAATCAGCCCCAGCATTTT. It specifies CASSIVDRGNQPQHF.

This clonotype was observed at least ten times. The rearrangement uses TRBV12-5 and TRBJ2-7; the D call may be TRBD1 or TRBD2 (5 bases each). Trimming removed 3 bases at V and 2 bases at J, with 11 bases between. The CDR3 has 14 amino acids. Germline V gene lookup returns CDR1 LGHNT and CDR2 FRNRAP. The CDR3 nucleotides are TGTGCTAGTGGTTTAGGGGCCGGGACCTACGAGCAGTACTTC. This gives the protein CASGLGAGTYEQYF.

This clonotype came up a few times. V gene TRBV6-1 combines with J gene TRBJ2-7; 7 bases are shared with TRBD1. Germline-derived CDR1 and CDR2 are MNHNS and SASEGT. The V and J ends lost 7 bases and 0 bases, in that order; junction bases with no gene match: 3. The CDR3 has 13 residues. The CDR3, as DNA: TGTGCCAGCAATTGGGACAGCTCCTACGAGCAGTACTTC. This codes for CASNWDSSYEQYF.

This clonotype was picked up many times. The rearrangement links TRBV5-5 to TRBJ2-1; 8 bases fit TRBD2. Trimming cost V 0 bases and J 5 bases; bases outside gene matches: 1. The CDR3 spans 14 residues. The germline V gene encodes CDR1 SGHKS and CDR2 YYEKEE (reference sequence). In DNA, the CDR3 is TGTGCCAGCAGCTTGGGGACTAGCAACAATGAGCAGTTCTTC. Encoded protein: CASSLGTSNNEQFF.

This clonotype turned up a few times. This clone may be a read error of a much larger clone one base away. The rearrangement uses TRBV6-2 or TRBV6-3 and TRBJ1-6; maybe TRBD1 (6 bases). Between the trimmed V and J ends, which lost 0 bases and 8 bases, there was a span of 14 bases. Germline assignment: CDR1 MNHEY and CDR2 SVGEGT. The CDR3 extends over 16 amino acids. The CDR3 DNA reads TGTGCCAGCAGTTACTCTGGGACACTGGGGGATTCACCCCTCCACTTT. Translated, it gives CASSYSGTLGDSPLHF.

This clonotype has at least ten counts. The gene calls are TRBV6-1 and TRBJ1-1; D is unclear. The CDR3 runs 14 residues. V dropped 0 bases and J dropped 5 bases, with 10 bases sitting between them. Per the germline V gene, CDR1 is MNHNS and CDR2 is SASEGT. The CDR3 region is CASSEARGLTEAFF. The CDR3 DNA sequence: TGTGCCAGCAGTGAAGCGCGTGGGTTAACTGAAGCTTTCTTT.

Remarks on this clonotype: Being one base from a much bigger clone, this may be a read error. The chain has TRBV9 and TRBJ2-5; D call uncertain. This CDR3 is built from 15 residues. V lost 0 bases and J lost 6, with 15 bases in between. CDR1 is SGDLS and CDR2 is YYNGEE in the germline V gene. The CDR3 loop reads CASSVGRPTQKTQYF. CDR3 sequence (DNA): TGTGCCAGCAGCGTAGGCAGACCGACTCAAAAGACCCAGTACTTC.